This TCR beta chain came from a study of CD8 T cells in Susac syndrome. CD8+ and CD4+ T cells circulating in blood were sequenced for TCR beta. TEMRA cells were FACS-enriched, and CD8+ and CD4+ T cells were isolated negatively. RNA amounts of 0.5 to 1 ug underwent reverse transcription with random hexamers. One entry per CDR3 protein, called by TCRdb with MiXCR from the immunoSEQ multiplex PCR reads. Among about 140,000 distinct CDR3 sequences listed, 95% were seen once. The sample taken for sequencing was CD4+ T cells from PBMCs. The sequence was collected from a human donor with multiple sclerosis.

This chain's CDR3 is CASTGRGSNYEQYF. The CDR3 DNA is TGTGCCAGCACGGGAAGGGGGTCCAACTACGAGCAGTACTTC. The V call is TRBV2, the J call TRBJ2-7, with D possibly TRBD1 on 6 matching bases. V lost 7 bases, J lost 3 bases, and 16 bases lay in between. The CDR3 totals 14 residues. Germline CDR1 is SNHLY and CDR2 is FYNNEI.